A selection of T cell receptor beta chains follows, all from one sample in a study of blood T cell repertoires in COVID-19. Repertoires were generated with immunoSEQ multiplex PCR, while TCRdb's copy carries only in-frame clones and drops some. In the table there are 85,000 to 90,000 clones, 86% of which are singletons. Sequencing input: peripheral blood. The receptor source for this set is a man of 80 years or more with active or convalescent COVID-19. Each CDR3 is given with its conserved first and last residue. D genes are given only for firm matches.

CDR3 protein: CASSPRGGSQETQYF
J gene: TRBJ2-5
V gene: TRBV18
CDR3 length: 15
D gene: TRBD2

CDR3 protein: CASSMDIQGNEQFF
J gene: TRBJ2-1
V gene: TRBV5-1
CDR3 length: 14
D gene: -

CDR3 protein: CASSLQNTEAFF
J gene: TRBJ1-1
V gene: TRBV11-2
CDR3 length: 12
D gene: -

CDR3 protein: CASSLVSTYEQYF
J gene: TRBJ2-7
V gene: TRBV7-9
CDR3 length: 13
D gene: -

CDR3 protein: CASSTGQNYGYTF
J gene: TRBJ1-2
V gene: TRBV18
CDR3 length: 13
D gene: TRBD1

CDR3 protein: CASSLESGSYNEQFF
J gene: TRBJ2-1
V gene: TRBV5-1
CDR3 length: 15
D gene: -

CDR3 protein: CASSVQANSPLHF
J gene: TRBJ1-6
V gene: TRBV6-4
CDR3 length: 13
D gene: -

CDR3 protein: CASSSDRRGELFF
J gene: TRBJ2-2
V gene: TRBV7-9
CDR3 length: 13
D gene: -

CDR3 protein: CASSLERTGNEQFF
J gene: TRBJ2-1
V gene: TRBV11-1
CDR3 length: 14
D gene: -

CDR3 protein: CASSPGLTYGYTF
J gene: TRBJ1-2
V gene: TRBV7-2
CDR3 length: 13
D gene: -

CDR3 protein: CASSVDGKGVDTQYF
J gene: TRBJ2-3
V gene: TRBV9
CDR3 length: 15
D gene: -

CDR3 protein: CASSRGGRGNTQYF
J gene: TRBJ2-3
V gene: TRBV7-2
CDR3 length: 14
D gene: TRBD2

CDR3 protein: CASSGLAGGPTGELFF
J gene: TRBJ2-2
V gene: TRBV27
CDR3 length: 16
D gene: TRBD2

CDR3 protein: CASSFDRGFTEAFF
J gene: TRBJ1-1
V gene: TRBV27
CDR3 length: 14
D gene: TRBD1

CDR3 protein: CASSLPRGQGRGEAFF
J gene: TRBJ1-1
V gene: TRBV28
CDR3 length: 16
D gene: TRBD1

CDR3 protein: CASSPKTKTGNTEAFF
J gene: TRBJ1-1
V gene: TRBV5-4
CDR3 length: 16
D gene: -

CDR3 protein: CATSGGTSGALETQYF
J gene: TRBJ2-5
V gene: TRBV15
CDR3 length: 16
D gene: TRBD2

CDR3 protein: CASSLSGTSGYNEQFF
J gene: TRBJ2-1
V gene: TRBV7-2
CDR3 length: 16
D gene: TRBD2

CDR3 protein: CASSELQGYEQYF
J gene: TRBJ2-7
V gene: TRBV6-1
CDR3 length: 13
D gene: -

CDR3 protein: CASSLDPRTGGNQPQHF
J gene: TRBJ1-5
V gene: TRBV5-1
CDR3 length: 17
D gene: TRBD1

CDR3 protein: CASSFVRTGGWAGELFF
J gene: TRBJ2-2
V gene: TRBV28
CDR3 length: 17
D gene: TRBD1

CDR3 protein: CASSQTDFGAGELFF
J gene: TRBJ2-2
V gene: TRBV18
CDR3 length: 15
D gene: -

CDR3 protein: CSVESGVTYNEQFF
J gene: TRBJ2-1
V gene: TRBV29-1
CDR3 length: 14
D gene: -

CDR3 protein: CASRRDSPSSGAEAFF
J gene: TRBJ1-1
V gene: TRBV6-4
CDR3 length: 16
D gene: TRBD1

CDR3 protein: CATRLAGAEQFF
J gene: TRBJ2-1
V gene: TRBV3-1/TRBV3-2
CDR3 length: 12
D gene: TRBD2

CDR3 protein: CASSQDPIRGNTEAFF
J gene: TRBJ1-1
V gene: TRBV4-3
CDR3 length: 16
D gene: -

CDR3 protein: CSVRPLQGRNTEAFF
J gene: TRBJ1-1
V gene: TRBV29-1
CDR3 length: 15
D gene: TRBD1

CDR3 protein: CASSLAEGTLNEQFF
J gene: TRBJ2-1
V gene: TRBV7-2
CDR3 length: 15
D gene: -